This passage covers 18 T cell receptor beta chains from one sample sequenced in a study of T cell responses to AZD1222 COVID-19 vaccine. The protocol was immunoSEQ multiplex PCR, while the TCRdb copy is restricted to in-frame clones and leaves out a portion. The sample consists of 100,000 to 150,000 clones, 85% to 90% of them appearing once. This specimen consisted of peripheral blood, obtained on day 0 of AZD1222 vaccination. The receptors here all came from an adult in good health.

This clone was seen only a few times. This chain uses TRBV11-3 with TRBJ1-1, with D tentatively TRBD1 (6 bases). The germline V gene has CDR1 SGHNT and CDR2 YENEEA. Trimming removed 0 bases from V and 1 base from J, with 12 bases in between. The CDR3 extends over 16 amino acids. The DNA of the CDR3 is TGTGCCAGCAGCTTAGACGGCAGGGGAGGGAACACTGAAGCTTTCTTT. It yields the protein CASSLDGRGGNTEAFF.

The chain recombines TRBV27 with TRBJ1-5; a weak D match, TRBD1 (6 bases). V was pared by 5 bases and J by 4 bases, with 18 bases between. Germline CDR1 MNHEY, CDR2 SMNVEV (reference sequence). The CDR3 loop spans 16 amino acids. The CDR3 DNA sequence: TGTGCCAGCAGTCTCAAGGGTGACAGGCCGAATCAGCCCCAGCATTTT. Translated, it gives CASSLKGDRPNQPQHF.

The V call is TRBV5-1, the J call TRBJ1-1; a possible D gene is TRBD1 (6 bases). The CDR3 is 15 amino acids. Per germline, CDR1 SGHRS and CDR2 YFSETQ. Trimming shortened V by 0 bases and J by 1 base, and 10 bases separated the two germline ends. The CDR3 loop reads CASSLGTGWNTEAFF. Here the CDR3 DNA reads TGCGCCAGCAGCTTGGGAACAGGGTGGAACACTGAAGCTTTCTTT.

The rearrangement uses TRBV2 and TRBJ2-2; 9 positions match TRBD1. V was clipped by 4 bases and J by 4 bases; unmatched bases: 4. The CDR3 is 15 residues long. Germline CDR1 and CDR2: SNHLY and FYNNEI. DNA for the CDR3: TGTGCCAGCAGTGGAGGGACAGGGCTCACCGGGGAGCTGTTTTTT. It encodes CASSGGTGLTGELFF.

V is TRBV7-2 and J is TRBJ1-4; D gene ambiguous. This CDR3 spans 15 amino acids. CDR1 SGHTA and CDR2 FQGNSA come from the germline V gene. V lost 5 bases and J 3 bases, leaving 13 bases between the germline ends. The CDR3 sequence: CASSPSETANEKLFF. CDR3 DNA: TGTGCCAGCAGCCCCAGTGAGACGGCTAATGAAAAACTGTTTTTT. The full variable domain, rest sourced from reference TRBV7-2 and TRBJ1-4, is GAGVSQSPSNKVTEKGKDVELRCDPISGHTALYWYRQSLGQGLEFLIYFQGNSAPDKSGLPSDRFSAERTGGSVSTLTIQRTQQEDSAVYLCASSPSETANEKLFFGSGTQLSVL.

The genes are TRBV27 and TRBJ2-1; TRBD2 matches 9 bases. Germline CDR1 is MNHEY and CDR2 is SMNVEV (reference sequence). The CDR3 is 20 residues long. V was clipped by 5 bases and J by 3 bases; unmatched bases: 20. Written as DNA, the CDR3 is TGTGCCAGCAGTGTTCTTACGCTTGGTCGAGCGGGAGGTTTCTACAATGAGCAGTTCTTC. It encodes CASSVLTLGRAGGFYNEQFF.

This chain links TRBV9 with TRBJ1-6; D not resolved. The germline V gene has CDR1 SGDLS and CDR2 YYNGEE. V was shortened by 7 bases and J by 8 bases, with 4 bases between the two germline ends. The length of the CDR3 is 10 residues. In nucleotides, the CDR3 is TGTGCCAGCGGGGATTCACCCCTCCACTTT. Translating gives CASGDSPLHF.

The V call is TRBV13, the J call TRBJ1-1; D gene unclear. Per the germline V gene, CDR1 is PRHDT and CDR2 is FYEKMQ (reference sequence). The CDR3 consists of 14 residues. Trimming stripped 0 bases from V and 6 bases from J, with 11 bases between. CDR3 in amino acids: CASSLGFRRPEAFF. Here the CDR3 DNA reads TGTGCCAGCAGCTTAGGATTTCGGCGCCCTGAAGCTTTCTTT.

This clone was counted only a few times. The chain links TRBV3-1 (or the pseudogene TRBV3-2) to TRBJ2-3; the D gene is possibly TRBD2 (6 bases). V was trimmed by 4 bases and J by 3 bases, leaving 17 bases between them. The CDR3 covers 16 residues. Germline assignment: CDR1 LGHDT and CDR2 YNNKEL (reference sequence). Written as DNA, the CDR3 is TGTGCCAGCAGCCCTCGTGGGGGGATCGGGACAGATACGCAGTATTTT. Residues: CASSPRGGIGTDTQYF.

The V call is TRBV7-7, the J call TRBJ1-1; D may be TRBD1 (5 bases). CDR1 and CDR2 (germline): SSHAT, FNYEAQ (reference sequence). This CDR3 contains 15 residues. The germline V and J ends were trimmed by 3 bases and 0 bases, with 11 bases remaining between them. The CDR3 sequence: CASSLFTGLNTEAFF. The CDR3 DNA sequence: TGTGCCAGCAGCTTGTTTACAGGATTGAACACTGAAGCTTTCTTT.

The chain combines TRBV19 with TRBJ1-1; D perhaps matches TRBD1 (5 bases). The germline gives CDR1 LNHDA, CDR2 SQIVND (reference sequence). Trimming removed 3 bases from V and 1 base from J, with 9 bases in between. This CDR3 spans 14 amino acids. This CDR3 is CASSIGQGNTEAFF. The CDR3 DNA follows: TGTGCCAGTAGTATCGGGCAGGGGAACACTGAAGCTTTCTTT. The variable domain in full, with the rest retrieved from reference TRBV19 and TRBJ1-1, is DGGITQSPKYLFRKEGQNVTLSCEQNLNHDAMYWYRQDPGQGLRLIYYSQIVNDFQKGDIAEGYSVSREKKESFPLTVTSAQKNPTAFYLCASSIGQGNTEAFFGQGTRLTVV.

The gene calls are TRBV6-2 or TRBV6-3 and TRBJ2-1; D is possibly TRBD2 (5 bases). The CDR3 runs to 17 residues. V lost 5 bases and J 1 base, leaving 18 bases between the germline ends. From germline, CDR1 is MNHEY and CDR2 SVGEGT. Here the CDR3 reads CASSHPPGSVSYNEQFF. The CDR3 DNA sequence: TGTGCCAGCAGTCATCCACCGGGAAGTGTTTCCTACAATGAGCAGTTCTTC.

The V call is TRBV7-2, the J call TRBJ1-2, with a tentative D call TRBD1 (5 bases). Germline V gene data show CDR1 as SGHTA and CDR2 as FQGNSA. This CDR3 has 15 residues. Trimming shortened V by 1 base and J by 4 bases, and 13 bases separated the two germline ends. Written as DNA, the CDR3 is TGTGCCAGCAGCTTAGGGGCACAGGCCGTCTATGGCTACACCTTC. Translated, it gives CASSLGAQAVYGYTF.

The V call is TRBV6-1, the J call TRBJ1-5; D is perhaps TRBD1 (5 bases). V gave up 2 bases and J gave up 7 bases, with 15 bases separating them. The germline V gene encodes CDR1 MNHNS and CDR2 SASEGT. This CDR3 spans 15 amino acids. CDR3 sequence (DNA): TGTGCCAGCAGTGAAATAGGGGCTCCAGTCCAGCCCCAGCATTTT. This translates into CASSEIGAPVQPQHF.

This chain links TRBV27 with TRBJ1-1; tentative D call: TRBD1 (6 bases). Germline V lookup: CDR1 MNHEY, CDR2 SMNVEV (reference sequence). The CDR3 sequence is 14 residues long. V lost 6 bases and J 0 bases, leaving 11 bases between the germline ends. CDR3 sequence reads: CASSPRGMNTEAFF. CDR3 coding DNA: TGTGCCAGCAGCCCCAGGGGTATGAACACTGAAGCTTTCTTT.

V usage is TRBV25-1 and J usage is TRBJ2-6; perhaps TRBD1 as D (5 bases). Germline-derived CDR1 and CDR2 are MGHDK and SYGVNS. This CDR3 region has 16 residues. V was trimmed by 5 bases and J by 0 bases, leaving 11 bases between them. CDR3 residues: CASSPGHTSGANVLTF. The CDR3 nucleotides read TGTGCCAGCAGTCCTGGACATACCTCTGGGGCCAACGTCCTGACTTTC.

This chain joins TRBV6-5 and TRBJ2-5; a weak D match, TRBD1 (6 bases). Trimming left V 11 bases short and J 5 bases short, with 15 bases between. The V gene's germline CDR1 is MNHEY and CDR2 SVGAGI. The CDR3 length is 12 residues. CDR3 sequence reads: CAGEGGRETQYF. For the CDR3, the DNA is TGTGCCGGGGAAGGGGGTCGGGAGACCCAGTACTTC.

CDR3 in DNA: TGTGCCAGCAGCCCTCTCGGAGGGAGGTACACTGAAGCTTTCTTT. This translates into CASSPLGGRYTEAFF. The genes are TRBV5-8 and TRBJ1-1, with D unresolved. Trimming removed 4 bases at V and 3 bases at J, with 16 bases between. Germline CDR1 SGHTS, CDR2 YDEGEE. The CDR3 loop spans 15 amino acids.